This TCR beta chain was identified in a study of CD8 T cells in ankylosing spondylitis. The study, taken as a whole, reports: The study identified a TCR beta motif of several highly homologous variants that appeared characteristic of ankylosing spondylitis blood. Reactive arthritis synovial fluid and blood were previously reported to contain some motif variants. Reportedly, significant enrichment of disease-linked clones occurred in matched ankylosing spondylitis synovial fluid.

Making the TCR beta libraries involved quantitative 5'-RACE with molecular barcodes. TCRdb analysed the 5' RACE reads with MiXCR anew, one entry per CDR3 protein. This sample has around 150,000 distinct CDR3 sequences, with about 18% found just once. Remarks on this clonotype: What it binds is not known.

Sequencing was performed on blood, either unsorted or a sorted T cell fraction (not recorded which). This sequence originates from a male donor with ankylosing spondylitis or in good health (not recorded which).

CDR3 sequence: CASSTDIAGTGELFF. CDR3 DNA: TGCGCCAGCAGCACGGACATAGCAGGGACCGGGGAGCTGTTTTTT. This chain joins TRBV5-1 and TRBJ2-2; D is possibly TRBD1 (5 bases). V lost 4 bases to trimming and J lost 5 bases, with 15 bases between them. Germline V gene lookup returns CDR1 SGHRS and CDR2 YFSETQ. The CDR3 totals 15 residues.